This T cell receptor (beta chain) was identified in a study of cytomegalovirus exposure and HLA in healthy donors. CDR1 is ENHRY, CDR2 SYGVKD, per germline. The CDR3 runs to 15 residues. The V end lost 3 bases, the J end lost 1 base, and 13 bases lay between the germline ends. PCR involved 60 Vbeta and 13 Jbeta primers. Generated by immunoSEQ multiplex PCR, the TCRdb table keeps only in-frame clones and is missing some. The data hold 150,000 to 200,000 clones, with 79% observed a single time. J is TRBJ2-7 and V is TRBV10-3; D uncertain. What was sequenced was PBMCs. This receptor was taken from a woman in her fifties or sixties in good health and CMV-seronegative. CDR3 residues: CAISDKAAKSYEQYF. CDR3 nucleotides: TGTGCCATCAGTGACAAGGCGGCTAAGTCCTACGAGCAGTACTTC.